One sample yielded the 30 T cell receptor beta chains listed below, sequenced in a study of brain metastases from non-small cell lung cancer. Libraries were prepared by immunoSEQ multiplex PCR; TCRdb keeps only in-frame clonotypes and omits some of them. Here the sample spans about 4,100 clones, about 85% being singletons. Sequenced: primary lung tumor tissue. The source is a donor aged 40 or older with non-small cell lung cancer.

V usage is TRBV7-9 and J usage is TRBJ2-2; TRBD1 might be the D (6 bases). CDR3 length: 13 amino acids. Between the trimmed V and J ends, which lost 5 bases and 5 bases, there was a span of 9 bases. Germline V lookup: CDR1 SEHNR, CDR2 FQNEAQ (reference sequence). The CDR3 loop reads CASSRRGTGELFF. CDR3 sequence (DNA): TGTGCCAGCAGCCGCAGGGGTACCGGGGAGCTGTTTTTT.

This clone occurred a few times. Different DNA sequences within this sample yield the same CDR3. The V gene is TRBV29-1, the J gene TRBJ2-1; D remains unclear. The CDR3 covers 11 residues. Germline V gene data show CDR1 as SQVTM and CDR2 as ANQGSEA. V lost 6 bases to trimming and J lost 8 bases, with 11 bases between them. CDR3 sequence: CSVDATYEQFF. The CDR3 DNA reads as TGCAGCGTGGATGCTACATATGAGCAGTTCTTC.

The chain couples TRBV25-1 to TRBJ1-1; D ambiguous. V was trimmed by 5 bases and J by 3 bases, leaving 10 bases between them. Germline CDR1 reads MGHDK; CDR2 reads SYGVNS. The CDR3 loop spans 13 amino acids. The DNA for the CDR3 is TGTGCCAGCAGTCTCGACCAGTACACTGAAGCTTTCTTT. The encoded protein is CASSLDQYTEAFF.

V usage is TRBV3-1 (or the pseudogene TRBV3-2) and J usage is TRBJ2-7, with 11 bases matching TRBD1. V lost 4 bases to trimming and J lost 2 bases; unmatched junction nucleotides: 7. This CDR3 is 16 amino acids long. CDR1 and CDR2 from the germline V gene are LGHDT and YNNKEL (reference sequence). Here the CDR3 reads CASSPQGQGGTYEQYF. The CDR3 DNA sequence: TGTGCCAGCAGCCCGCAGGGACAGGGGGGGACCTACGAGCAGTACTTC.

This sequence joins TRBV6-6 and TRBJ1-4; TRBD1 aligns across 7 bases. Germline CDR1 and CDR2: MNHNY and SVGAGI (reference sequence). The CDR3 is 15 amino acids. The ends lost 5 bases at V and 8 bases at J; junction bases unmatched: 11. CDR3 amino acids: CASSTWDRGDEKLFF. CDR3 in DNA: TGTGCCAGCAGTACCTGGGACAGAGGGGACGAAAAACTGTTTTTT.

The rearrangement links TRBV5-6 to TRBJ1-1; D is possibly TRBD1 (5 bases). The CDR3 loop spans 15 amino acids. Trimming removed 5 bases from V and 0 bases from J, with 14 bases in between. Germline values: CDR1 SGHDT, CDR2 YYEEEE. This CDR3 reads CASRRRQFMNTEAFF. As DNA, the CDR3 is TGTGCCAGCAGACGGCGACAGTTCATGAACACTGAAGCTTTCTTT.

A word on this clone: Compared with germline, one end of the junction differs, possibly owing to a read error. This chain connects TRBV7-7 to TRBJ2-5; D is perhaps TRBD1 (6 bases). This CDR3 spans 15 amino acids. The germline V gene encodes CDR1 SSHAT and CDR2 FNYEAQ (reference sequence). As DNA, the CDR3 is TGTGCTAGCAGCAAGTTGGACAGCCAGGGAGAGACCCAGTACTTC. Translating gives CASSKLDSQGETQYF.

This chain uses TRBV5-6 with TRBJ2-5, with D unclear. CDR1 and CDR2 from the germline V gene are SGHDT and YYEEEE. This CDR3 has 13 amino acids. Trimming removed 4 bases at V and 5 bases at J, with 12 bases between. CDR3 sequence (DNA): TGTGCCAGCAGCCAACCTAACTCGGAGACCCAGTACTTC. It yields the protein CASSQPNSETQYF. The full variable domain, its missing parts supplied by reference TRBV5-6 and TRBJ2-5, is DAGVTQSPTHLIKTRGQQVTLRCSPKSGHDTVSWYQQALGQGPQFIFQYYEEEERQRGNFPDRFSGHQFPNYSSELNVNALLLGDSALYLCASSQPNSETQYFGPGTRLLVL.

The chain recombines TRBV30 with TRBJ1-4; the D gene is possibly TRBD1 (5 bases). The germline V and J ends were trimmed by 2 bases and 5 bases, with 12 bases remaining between them. Germline loops: CDR1 GTSNPN, CDR2 SVGIG (reference sequence). The length of the CDR3 is 14 residues. In nucleotides, the CDR3 is TGTGCCTGGAGTCAGGGCATAGGGAATGAAAAACTGTTTTTT. Encoded protein: CAWSQGIGNEKLFF.

This chain links TRBV24-1 with TRBJ2-4, with D unclear. In germline, CDR1 is KGHDR, CDR2 SFDVKD. V lost 6 bases, J lost 9 bases, and 14 bases lay in between. The CDR3 length is 13 residues. The CDR3 region is CATSHPDNPIQYF. CDR3 bases: TGTGCCACCAGTCACCCCGACAACCCCATTCAGTACTTC.

This clone was picked up a small number of times. The CDR3 DNA is TGTGCCAGCAGCGCACTAGCGGCTGGGGCCAACGTCCTGACTTTC. Protein sequence: CASSALAAGANVLTF. This chain links TRBV9 with TRBJ2-6; TRBD2 agrees at 8 bases. The CDR3 is made up of 15 amino acids. After removal of 3 bases from V and 2 bases from J, the junction contained 1 base not matched to a gene. Germline V lookup: CDR1 SGDLS, CDR2 YYNGEE. The full variable domain, with the rest looked up from reference TRBV9 and TRBJ2-6, is DSGVTQTPKHLITATGQRVTLRCSPRSGDLSVYWYQQSLDQGLQFLIQYYNGEERAKGNILERFSAQQFPDLHSELNLSSLELGDSALYFCASSALAAGANVLTFGAGSRLTVL.

J is TRBJ1-4 and V is TRBV30; possible D gene TRBD1, 6 bases. Germline V gene sequence: CDR1 GTSNPN, CDR2 SVGIG (reference sequence). V was pared by 3 bases and J by 7 bases, with 12 bases between. The CDR3 extends over 13 amino acids. CDR3 in DNA: TGTGCCTGGAGCCGGGGGGGCGGTGAAAAACTGTTTTTT. It encodes CAWSRGGGEKLFF.

The J gene is TRBJ2-7, the V gene TRBV29-1; 10 bases agree with TRBD1. CDR3 size: 15 residues. V trimming: 1 base; J trimming: 2 bases; junction bases outside the gene matches: 5. Germline CDR1 is SQVTM and CDR2 is ANQGSEA. As DNA, the CDR3 is TGCAGCGTTGAAGGCCGGGACAGGGGTCCCTACGAGCAGTACTTC. Translated, it gives CSVEGRDRGPYEQYF.

J is TRBJ2-3 and V is TRBV5-1, with 7 nucleotides matching TRBD2. V gave up 7 bases and J gave up 2 bases; unmatched junction bases: 4. Germline CDR1 and CDR2: SGHRS and YFSETQ. This CDR3 is 13 amino acids long. In DNA, the CDR3 is TGCGCCAGCCGGGGGGAATACACAGATACGCAGTATTTT. Protein product: CASRGEYTDTQYF.

V and J are TRBV14 and TRBJ2-5; possibly TRBD2 for D (5 bases). Trimming left V 1 base short and J 4 bases short, with 13 bases between. CDR3 length: 15 amino acids. The germline CDR1 and CDR2 sequences are SGHDN and FVKESK. The CDR3 DNA is TGTGCCAGCAGCCAAGGTGGCTCCGAGGGAGAGACCCAGTACTTC. Its translation: CASSQGGSEGETQYF. The entire variable domain, with the rest obtained from reference TRBV14 and TRBJ2-5, is as follows: EAGVTQFPSHSVIEKGQTVTLRCDPISGHDNLYWYRRVMGKEIKFLLHFVKESKQDESGMPNNRFLAERTGGTYSTLKVQPAELEDSGVYFCASSQGGSEGETQYFGPGTRLLVL.

This chain uses TRBV18 with TRBJ2-7; 9 bases align to TRBD1. Germline V gives CDR1 KGHSH, CDR2 LQKENI. CDR3 size: 15 residues. Unmatched junction bases numbered 6, after V lost 4 bases and J lost 2 bases. The CDR3 DNA reads TGTGCCAGCTCACATACAGGGGGCAACACCTACGAGCAGTACTTC. This sequence encodes CASSHTGGNTYEQYF.

This clone was observed a handful of times. V usage is TRBV6-2 or TRBV6-3 and J usage is TRBJ2-4; no definite D call. V lost 7 bases and J 3 bases, leaving 13 bases between the germline ends. Germline CDR1 reads MNHEY; CDR2 reads SVGEGT. The CDR3 has 14 residues. CDR3 sequence: CASTPAVGKNIQYF. In DNA, the CDR3 is TGTGCCAGCACCCCTGCGGTAGGCAAAAACATTCAGTACTTC.

The genes are TRBV9 and TRBJ2-7, with 7 bases identical to TRBD1. Germline V gene lookup returns CDR1 SGDLS and CDR2 YYNGEE. This CDR3 is built from 17 residues. V gave up 4 bases and J gave up 3 bases; unmatched junction bases: 16. The CDR3 region has the DNA TGTGCCAGCAGCCTCACCCAGACAAGGGGGCGAATCTACGAGCAGTACTTC. Its protein is CASSLTQTRGRIYEQYF.

The chain carries TRBV5-1 and TRBJ2-1; 12 bases match TRBD2. The CDR3 totals 15 residues. Germline loops: CDR1 SGHRS, CDR2 YFSETQ. The junction had 8 bases not matched to a gene; V was cut back by 2 bases and J by 11 bases. This CDR3 is CASSFLASGGDKQFF. Here the CDR3 DNA reads TGCGCCAGCAGCTTCTTGGCTAGCGGGGGGGATAAGCAGTTCTTC.

V gene TRBV5-1 combines with J gene TRBJ2-5; 10 positions agree with TRBD2. Germline lookup yields CDR1 SGHRS and CDR2 YFSETQ. This CDR3 is built from 16 residues. The V segment lost 0 bases and the J segment 0 bases; nucleotides outside the gene matches: 2. The CDR3 DNA reads as TGCGCCAGCAGCTTGGTTCTAGCGGGGGACCAAGAGACCCAGTACTTC. Translated, it gives CASSLVLAGDQETQYF.

This clone is a singleton in its sample. The rearrangement uses TRBV18 and TRBJ2-7; D possibly corresponds to TRBD1 (6 bases). The CDR3 extends over 13 amino acids. The germline V gene has CDR1 KGHSH and CDR2 LQKENI. Trimming took off 5 bases at V and 4 bases at J, with 12 bases between the two ends. DNA of the CDR3: TGTGCCAGCTCAAGGACAGAGGGTTACGAGCAGTACTTC. This encodes CASSRTEGYEQYF.

The chain joins TRBV18 to TRBJ2-5; TRBD1 matches at 7 bases. Per the germline V gene, CDR1 is KGHSH and CDR2 is LQKENI. J lost 3 bases, V lost 6 bases, and 4 bases had no gene match. CDR3 length: 13 residues. The CDR3 sequence: CASSRDSKETQYF. DNA for the CDR3: TGTGCCAGCTCCCGGGACAGTAAAGAGACCCAGTACTTC.

The sample holds one count of this clone. Sequence at one end of the junction differs from germline and may be a read error. This sample also contains other DNA sequences that code for the same CDR3. The chain employs TRBV15 and TRBJ2-3; 12 positions agree with TRBD2. This CDR3 region has 15 residues. Germline V gene sequence: CDR1 LNHNV, CDR2 YYDKDF (reference sequence). This CDR3 reads CATRRTSGGTDTQYF. CDR3 nucleotide sequence: TGTGCTACCAGAAGGACTAGCGGGGGCACAGATACGCAGTATTTT.

This chain links TRBV5-5 with TRBJ2-2; the match to TRBD2 covers 9 bases. The CDR3 totals 14 residues. Germline V gene sequence: CDR1 SGHKS, CDR2 YYEKEE (reference sequence). Trimming cost V 2 bases and J 6 bases; bases outside gene matches: 2. CDR3 region: CASSLRLAAGELFF. The CDR3 bases are TGTGCCAGCAGCTTAAGACTAGCGGCCGGGGAGCTGTTTTTT. Using reference TRBV5-5 and TRBJ2-2 for the parts outside the CDR3, the full variable domain is DAGVTQSPTHLIKTRGQQVTLRCSPISGHKSVSWYQQVLGQGPQFIFQYYEKEERGRGNFPDRFSARQFPNYSSELNVNALLLGDSALYLCASSLRLAAGELFFGEGSRLTVL.

The chain joins TRBV4-1 to TRBJ2-7; weak D call: TRBD2 (7 bases). This CDR3 comprises 14 residues. V was trimmed by 3 bases and J by 5 bases, leaving 14 bases between them. Germline lookup yields CDR1 MGHRA and CDR2 YSYEKL. The CDR3 DNA is TGCGCCAGCAGCCATGGGGGGGGCGGAAACGAGCAGTACTTC. This codes for CASSHGGGGNEQYF.

In its sample, this clone was seen a few times. The genes are TRBV4-2 and TRBJ2-5, with 10 bases matching TRBD2. Trimming removed 4 bases from V and 2 bases from J; junction bases left unmatched: 13. Germline V gene data show CDR1 as LGHNA and CDR2 as YNFKEQ. This CDR3 contains 18 residues. The CDR3 DNA is TGTGCCAGCAGCCCAGGGGGCGGGGCTAGCGGGGGACAAGAGACCCAGTACTTC. The encoded protein is CASSPGGGASGGQETQYF.

By sample share, this clone is large. J is TRBJ2-2 and V is TRBV11-3; D gene uncertain. The CDR3 runs 12 residues. The V and J ends lost 3 bases and 3 bases respectively, with 2 bases between them. CDR1 is SGHNT and CDR2 is YENEEA in the germline V gene. The CDR3 region is CASSLYTGELFF. The CDR3 DNA reads TGTGCCAGCAGCTTGTACACCGGGGAGCTGTTTTTT.

The sample holds one count of this clone. V gene TRBV5-6 combines with J gene TRBJ1-1; D is undetermined. The V end lost 8 bases, the J end lost 8 bases, and 10 bases lay between the germline ends. The CDR3 has 10 residues. Per germline, CDR1 SGHDT and CDR2 YYEEEE. CDR3 residues: CARKSSEAFF. CDR3 DNA: TGTGCCAGGAAAAGCTCGGAAGCTTTCTTT.

This clone is judged large (0.1 to 1%). The CDR3 here is CASSFGNQNTGELFF. The CDR3 DNA is TGTGCCAGCAGTTTCGGGAACCAGAACACCGGGGAGCTGTTTTTT. The chain uses TRBV27 and TRBJ2-2; TRBD2 is a possible D gene (5 bases). The germline V and J ends were trimmed by 3 bases and 1 base, with 9 bases remaining between them. The germline gives CDR1 MNHEY, CDR2 SMNVEV (reference sequence). The CDR3 is 15 amino acids.

The genes are TRBV6-1 and TRBJ2-1; TRBD2 agrees at 10 bases. J gave up 10 bases and V 1 base, and 10 bases lay outside the gene matches. The germline gives CDR1 MNHNS, CDR2 SASEGT. The CDR3 totals 16 residues. The CDR3 is CASSEGSGGAQGEQFF. The CDR3 DNA is TGTGCCAGCAGTGAAGGGAGCGGGGGGGCCCAGGGAGAGCAGTTCTTC.